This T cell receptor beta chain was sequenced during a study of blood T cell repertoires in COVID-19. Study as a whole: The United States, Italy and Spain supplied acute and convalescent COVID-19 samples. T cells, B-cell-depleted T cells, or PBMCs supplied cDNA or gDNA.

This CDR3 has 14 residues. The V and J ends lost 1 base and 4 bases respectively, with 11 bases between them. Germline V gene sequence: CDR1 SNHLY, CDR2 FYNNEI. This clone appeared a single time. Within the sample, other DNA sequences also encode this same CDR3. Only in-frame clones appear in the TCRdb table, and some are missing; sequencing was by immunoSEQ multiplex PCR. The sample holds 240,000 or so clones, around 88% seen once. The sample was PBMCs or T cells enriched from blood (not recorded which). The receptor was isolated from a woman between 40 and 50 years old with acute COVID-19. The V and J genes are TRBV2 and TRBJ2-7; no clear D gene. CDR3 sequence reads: CASSEVASSYEQYF. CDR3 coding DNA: TGTGCCAGCAGTGAAGTGGCTAGTAGTTACGAGCAGTACTTC.